Sequencing of this T cell receptor (beta chain) was carried out in a study of shared clonotypes between healthy human individuals. Turning to the study itself: The people who gave samples were two women and three men aged 18 to 49. Researchers assigned three CD4 naive, three CD4 memory, two CD8 naive and one CD8 memory plate to each donor.

Study observations and caveats: Compared with clonotypes that all four donors shared, non-shared clonotypes had lower generation probabilities.

Method: immunoSEQ multiplex PCR; TCRdb's copy keeps in-frame clones and lacks some. The sample consists of roughly 2 million clones, about 95% of them appearing once. To note about this clone: Antigen: not known.

Naive CD8 isolation took CD45RO-negative cells positively selected for CCR7 and excluded terminally differentiated effector memory CD45RA+ cells. Material for sequencing was naive CD8+ T cells sorted from blood. The clonotype comes from a man younger than 35 in good health.

The CDR3 is CASNSADGSPLHF. The DNA of the CDR3 is TGCGCCAGCAACTCAGCCGACGGTTCACCCCTCCACTTT. The chain couples TRBV5-1 to TRBJ1-6; D is ambiguous. This CDR3 is 13 amino acids long. Trimming removed 6 bases at V and 9 bases at J, with 13 bases between. Germline loops: CDR1 SGHRS, CDR2 YFSETQ.